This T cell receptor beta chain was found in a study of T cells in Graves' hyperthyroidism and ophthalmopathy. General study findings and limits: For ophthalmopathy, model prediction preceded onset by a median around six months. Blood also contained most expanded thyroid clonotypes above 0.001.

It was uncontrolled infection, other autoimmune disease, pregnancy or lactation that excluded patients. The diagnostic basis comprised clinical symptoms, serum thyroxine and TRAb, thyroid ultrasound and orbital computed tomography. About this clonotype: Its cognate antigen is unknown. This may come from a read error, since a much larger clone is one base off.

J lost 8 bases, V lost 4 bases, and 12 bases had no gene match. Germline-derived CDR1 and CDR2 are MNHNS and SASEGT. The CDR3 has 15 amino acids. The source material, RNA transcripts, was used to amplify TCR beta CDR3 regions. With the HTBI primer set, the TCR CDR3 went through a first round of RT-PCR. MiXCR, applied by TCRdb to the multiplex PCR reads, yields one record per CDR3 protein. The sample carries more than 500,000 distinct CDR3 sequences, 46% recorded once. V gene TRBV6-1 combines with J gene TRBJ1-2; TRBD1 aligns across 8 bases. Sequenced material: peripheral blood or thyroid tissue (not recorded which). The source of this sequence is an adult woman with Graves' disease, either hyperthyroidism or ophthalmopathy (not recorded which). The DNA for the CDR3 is TGTGCCAGCAGTGCTTCTGGGACAGGCACCTCAGGCTACACCTTC. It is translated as CASSASGTGTSGYTF.